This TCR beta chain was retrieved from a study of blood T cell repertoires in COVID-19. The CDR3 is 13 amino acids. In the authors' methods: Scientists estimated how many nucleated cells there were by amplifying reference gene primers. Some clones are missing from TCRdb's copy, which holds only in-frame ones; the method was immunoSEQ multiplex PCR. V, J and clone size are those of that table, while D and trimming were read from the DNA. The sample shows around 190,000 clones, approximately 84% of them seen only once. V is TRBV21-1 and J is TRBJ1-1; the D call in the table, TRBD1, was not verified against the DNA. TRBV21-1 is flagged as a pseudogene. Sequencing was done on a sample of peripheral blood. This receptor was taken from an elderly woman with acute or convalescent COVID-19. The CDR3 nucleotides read TGTGCCAGCAGCTCCCGACAGGGAGCTGAAGCTTTCTTT. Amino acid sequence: CASSSRQGAEAFF.